This note documents a single TCR beta chain sequence. Molecular barcoded adaptors covering alpha/delta and beta/gamma chains were used on approximately 400 ng RNA. Using its own MiXCR run on the reads, TCRdb lists one record per CDR3 protein. This table holds about 47,000 distinct CDR3 sequences, over 9.5% found once. V shed 0 bases and J shed 3 bases, with 6 bases lying between them. The length of the CDR3 is 15 residues. CDR1 is MNHEY, CDR2 SMNVEV, per germline (reference sequence). This sample is drawn from a study of read filtering for tumor transcriptome and immune sequencing. The clonotype comes from a donor at least 40 years old with multiple myeloma. The chain uses TRBV27 and TRBJ1-6; no firm D call. The sequencing input was a population of CD138-negative cells sorted from bone marrow. This chain's CDR3 is CASSLSDDYNSPLHF. In DNA, the CDR3 is TGTGCCAGCAGTTTATCCGACGACTATAATTCACCCCTCCACTTT.